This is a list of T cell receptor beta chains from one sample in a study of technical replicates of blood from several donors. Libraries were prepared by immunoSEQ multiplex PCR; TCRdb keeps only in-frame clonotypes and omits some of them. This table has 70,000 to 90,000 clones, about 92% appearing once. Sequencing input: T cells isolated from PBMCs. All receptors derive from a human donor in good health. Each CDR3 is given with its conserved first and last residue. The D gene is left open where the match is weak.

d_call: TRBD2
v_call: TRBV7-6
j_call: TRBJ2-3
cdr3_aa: CASSPGAGEGTDTQYF

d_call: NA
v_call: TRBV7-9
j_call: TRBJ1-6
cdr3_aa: CASSLANNSPLHF

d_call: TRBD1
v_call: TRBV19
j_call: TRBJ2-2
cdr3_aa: CASSPGQLNTGELFF

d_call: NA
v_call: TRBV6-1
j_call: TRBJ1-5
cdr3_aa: CASSLTGFNQPQHF

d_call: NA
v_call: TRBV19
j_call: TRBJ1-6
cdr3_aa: CASSIGLPRRTNSPLHF

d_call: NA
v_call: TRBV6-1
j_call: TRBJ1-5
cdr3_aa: CASTGGSNQPQHF

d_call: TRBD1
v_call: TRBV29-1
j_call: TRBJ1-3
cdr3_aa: CSVERGTGGRDTIYF

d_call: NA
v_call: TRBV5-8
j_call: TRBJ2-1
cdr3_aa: CASSFFNEQFF

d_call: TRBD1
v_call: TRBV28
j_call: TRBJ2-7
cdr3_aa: CASSLSGTGYEQYF

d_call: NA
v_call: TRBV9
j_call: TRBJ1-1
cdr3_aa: CASSVGGYTEAFF

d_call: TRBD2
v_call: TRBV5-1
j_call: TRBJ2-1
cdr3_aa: CASSSVAGGFNEQFF

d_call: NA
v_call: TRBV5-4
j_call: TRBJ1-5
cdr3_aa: CASSFRQTGGGNQPQHF

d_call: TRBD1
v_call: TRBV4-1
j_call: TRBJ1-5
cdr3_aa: CASSQDTGQGRDQPQHF

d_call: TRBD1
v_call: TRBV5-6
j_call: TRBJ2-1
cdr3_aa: CASSARTGFAYNEQFF

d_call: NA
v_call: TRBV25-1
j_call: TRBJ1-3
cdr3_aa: CASSDGRGAGRPGNTIYF

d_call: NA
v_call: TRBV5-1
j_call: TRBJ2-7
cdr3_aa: CASSLGQRLERPYEQYF

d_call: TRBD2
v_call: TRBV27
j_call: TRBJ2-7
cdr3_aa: CASSLPLAGGPYEQYF

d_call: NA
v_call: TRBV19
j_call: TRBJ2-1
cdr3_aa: CATGTLQPYNEQFF

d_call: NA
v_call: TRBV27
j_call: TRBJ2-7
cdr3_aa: CASSLSVPYEQYF

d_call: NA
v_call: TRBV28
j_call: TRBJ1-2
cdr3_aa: CASSFGNTKSYTF

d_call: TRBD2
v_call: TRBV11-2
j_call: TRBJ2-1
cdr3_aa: CASSLRTRHDNEQFF

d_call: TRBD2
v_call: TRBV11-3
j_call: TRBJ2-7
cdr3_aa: CASSFRSGIEYEQYF

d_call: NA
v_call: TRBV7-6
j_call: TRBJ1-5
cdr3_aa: CASSLAPQAGQPQHF

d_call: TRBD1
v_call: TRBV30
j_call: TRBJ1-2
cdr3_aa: CAWTTGGLHGYTF

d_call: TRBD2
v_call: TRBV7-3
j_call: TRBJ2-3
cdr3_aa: CASSFSGTSGEDTQYF

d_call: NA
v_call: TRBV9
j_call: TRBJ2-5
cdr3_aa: CASSIHQGQETQYF

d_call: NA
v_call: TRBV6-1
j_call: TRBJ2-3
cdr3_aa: CASSDFTQYF

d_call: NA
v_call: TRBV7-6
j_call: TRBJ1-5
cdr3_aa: CASSLELTGNQPQHF

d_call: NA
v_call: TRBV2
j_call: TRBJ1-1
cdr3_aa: CASSGGGRGTEAFF

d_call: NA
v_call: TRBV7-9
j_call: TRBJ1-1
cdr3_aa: CASSLARGGVTTEAFF

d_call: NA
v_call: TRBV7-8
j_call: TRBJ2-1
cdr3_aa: CASSLRARTDPSNEQFF

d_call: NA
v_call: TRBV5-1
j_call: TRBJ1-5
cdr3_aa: CASSLGTADIGNQPQHF

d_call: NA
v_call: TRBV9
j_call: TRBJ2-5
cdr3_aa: CASSGASVQETQYF

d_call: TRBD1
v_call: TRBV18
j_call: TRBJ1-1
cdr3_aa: CASSATGGSGTEAFF

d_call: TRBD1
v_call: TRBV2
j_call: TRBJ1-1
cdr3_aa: CASRAGQAPNTEAFF

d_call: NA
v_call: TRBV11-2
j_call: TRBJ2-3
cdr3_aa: CASSLGGSDTQYF

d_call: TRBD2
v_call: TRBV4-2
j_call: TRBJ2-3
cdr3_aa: CASTSRSGGAGDTQYF

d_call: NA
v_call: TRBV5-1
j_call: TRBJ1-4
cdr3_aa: CASSLRQATNEKLFF

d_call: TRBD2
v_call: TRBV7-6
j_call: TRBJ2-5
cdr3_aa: CASSLGGLAGQETQYF

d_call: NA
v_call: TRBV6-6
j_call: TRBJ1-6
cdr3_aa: CASSGGNSPLHF

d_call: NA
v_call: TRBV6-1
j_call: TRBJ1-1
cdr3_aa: CASSLQGENTEAFF

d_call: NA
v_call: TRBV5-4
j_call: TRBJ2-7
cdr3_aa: CASSLAGGQGNEQYF

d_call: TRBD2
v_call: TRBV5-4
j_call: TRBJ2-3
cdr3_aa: CASSSGAGGSRDTQYF

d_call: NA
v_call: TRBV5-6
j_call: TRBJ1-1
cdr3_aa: CASSSKIDRGRITEAFF

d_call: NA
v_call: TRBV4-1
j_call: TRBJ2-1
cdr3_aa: CASSQPVRYNEQFF

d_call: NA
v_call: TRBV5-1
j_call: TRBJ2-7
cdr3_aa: CASSYAPGDYEQYF

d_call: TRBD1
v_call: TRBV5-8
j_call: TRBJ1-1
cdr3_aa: CASSWTGGTEAFF

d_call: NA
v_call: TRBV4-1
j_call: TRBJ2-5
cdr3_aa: CASSHYLQETQYF

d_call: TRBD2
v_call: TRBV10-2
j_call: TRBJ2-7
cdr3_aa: CASSNSGAGDEQYF

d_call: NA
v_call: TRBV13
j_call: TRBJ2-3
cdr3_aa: CASSLGWEESTDTQYF

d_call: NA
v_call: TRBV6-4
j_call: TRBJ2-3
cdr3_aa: CASSESGASTDTQYF